The sequence of this T cell receptor beta chain was determined in a study of vaccination effects on CD4 cells after COVID-19. Overall study: Post-vaccine draws lagged the second dose by a median of 72 days.

The protocol was immunoSEQ multiplex PCR, while the TCRdb copy is restricted to in-frame clones and leaves out a portion. The sample records about 71,000 clones, 65% to 80% being singletons. It was after 10 days of culture that CD4+ T cells were isolated. Each participant was administered two doses of either the BNT162b2 or the mRNA-1273 vaccine. Cultures got half-medium changes with IL-2 on days 3 and 7. With V trimmed by 5 bases and J by 6 bases, 8 bases remained unmatched. Germline CDR1 is SGHDN and CDR2 is FVKESK. The CDR3 extends over 15 amino acids. Of note for this clone: Its antigen is still unknown.

This chain joins TRBV14 and TRBJ1-4; 8 bases match TRBD1. This clonotype was sampled from a human donor who received a COVID-19 vaccine. The sample in question was CD4+ T cells from PBMCs cultured without peptide, obtained after COVID-19 vaccination. In DNA form, the CDR3 reads TGTGCCAGCAGCTCCATCCAGGGGGCGGATGAAAAACTGTTTTTT. As protein: CASSSIQGADEKLFF.